This TCR beta chain was captured by sequencing in a study of primary melanoma T cells and metastatic recurrence. This clone has just a few counts. Germline CDR1 and CDR2: SGHNT and YENEEA. The CDR3 is 15 residues long. J lost 4 bases, V lost 5 bases, and 10 bases had no gene match. Profiling relied on immunoSEQ multiplex PCR, and the TCRdb table lists in-frame clones only, not all of them. Counted here are more than 250 clones, 75% occurring once; the ten biggest clones make up 20% to 30%. The receptor's source is a human donor with melanoma. The sequenced material came from melanoma tumor tissue. The chain recombines TRBV11-3 with TRBJ2-7, with TRBD1 matching over 8 bases. The CDR3 sequence is CASSPTPGGPYEQYF. DNA of the CDR3: TGTGCCAGCAGCCCCACTCCAGGGGGCCCGTACGAGCAGTACTTC.